Presented here are 31 T cell receptor beta chains from one specimen sequenced in a study of glioma-infiltrating T cells after dendritic cell vaccination. Sequencing used immunoSEQ multiplex PCR; TCRdb keeps in-frame clones, though not all of them. The data contain fewer than 85,000 clones, under 90% of them singletons. The specimen was blood, collected before dendritic cell vaccination. Source of these receptors: a human donor with glioblastoma.

The V gene is TRBV4-1, the J gene TRBJ2-5; TRBD2 agrees at 8 bases. CDR1 and CDR2 from the germline V gene are MGHRA and YSYEKL. J lost 11 bases, V lost 5 bases, and 16 bases had no gene match. This CDR3 is 15 amino acids long. The CDR3: CASSSGGTQLEVQYF. Here the CDR3 DNA reads TGCGCCAGCAGCTCGGGAGGGACTCAGCTAGAGGTGCAGTACTTC.

The J gene is TRBJ2-7, the V gene TRBV6-1, with D perhaps TRBD2 (5 bases). CDR3 length: 14 amino acids. Trimming stripped 9 bases from V and 5 bases from J, with 20 bases between. Germline loops: CDR1 MNHNS, CDR2 SASEGT. The CDR3 spells CASRRLASADEQYF. The CDR3 DNA sequence: TGTGCCAGTCGTCGGCTAGCATCGGCCGACGAGCAGTACTTC.

This chain connects TRBV6-1 to TRBJ1-6; 7 bases line up with TRBD1. The CDR3 spans 14 residues. The junction had 4 bases not matched to a gene; V was cut back by 4 bases and J by 7 bases. From germline, CDR1 is MNHNS and CDR2 SASEGT. The CDR3 DNA reads as TGTGCCAGCAGTGCAGGGGACAGAAATTCACCCCTCCACTTT. Translation: CASSAGDRNSPLHF.

The CDR3 coding sequence is TGTGCCAGCAGTGGGACAGGGGCGGAGGCCCTTTACGAGCAGTACTTC. This gives the protein CASSGTGAEALYEQYF. The chain is built from TRBV9 and TRBJ2-7, with 10 positions matching TRBD1. Germline V lookup: CDR1 SGDLS, CDR2 YYNGEE. CDR3 length: 16 amino acids. After removal of 5 bases from V and 4 bases from J, the junction contained 12 bases not matched to a gene.

This chain uses TRBV19 with TRBJ1-2, with 7 bases aligning to TRBD1. The trim removed 9 bases at V and 8 bases at J, leaving 12 bases unmatched. CDR1 and CDR2 from the germline V gene are LNHDA and SQIVND (reference sequence). The CDR3 has 13 amino acids. The CDR3 protein is CASSGQVLAGYTF. CDR3 nucleotides: TGTGCCAGCAGCGGACAGGTCCTGGCCGGCTACACCTTC.

The genes are TRBV4-2 and TRBJ1-2; 10 positions agree with TRBD1. The CDR3 loop spans 15 amino acids. CDR1 LGHNA and CDR2 YNFKEQ come from the germline V gene. V shed 0 bases, J shed 8 bases, and the junction held 6 bases outside the gene matches. The CDR3 spells CASSQDADRGRGYTF. CDR3 nucleotide sequence: TGTGCCAGCAGCCAAGATGCCGACAGGGGGCGAGGCTACACCTTC.

The chain joins TRBV28 to TRBJ2-1; D possibly corresponds to TRBD2 (6 bases). With 5 bases removed from V and 5 bases from J, the gap between germline ends came to 16 bases. Germline-derived CDR1 and CDR2 are MDHEN and SYDVKM. The CDR3 length is 15 residues. Here the CDR3 DNA reads TGTGCCAGCAGTCTGGGCCAAGCGGGCCACAATGAGCAGTTCTTC. Its translation is CASSLGQAGHNEQFF.

The chain is built from TRBV4-2 and TRBJ1-6; 8 bases fit TRBD1. Germline V CDR1 and CDR2: LGHNA, YNFKEQ. V shed 0 bases, J shed 0 bases, and the junction held 13 bases outside the gene matches. The CDR3 length is 21 residues. The CDR3 region is CASSQDQGQGAGGSYNSPLHF. The CDR3, as DNA: TGTGCCAGCAGCCAAGATCAGGGGCAGGGGGCCGGGGGCTCCTATAATTCACCCCTCCACTTT.

This chain uses TRBV5-4 with TRBJ2-3, with TRBD1 matching 11 bases. Looked up from germline, CDR1 is SGHNT and CDR2 is YYREEE (reference sequence). This CDR3 is 16 amino acids long. V was pared by 4 bases and J by 5 bases, with 9 bases of the junction left unmatched. In DNA form, the CDR3 reads TGTGCCAGCAGCACCCGGGACAGGGGGTTCGGAGATACGCAGTATTTT. This encodes CASSTRDRGFGDTQYF. Full variable domain (remainder filled in from reference TRBV5-4 and TRBJ2-3): ETGVTQSPTHLIKTRGQQVTLRCSSQSGHNTVSWYQQALGQGPQFIFQYYREEENGRGNFPPRFSGLQFPNYSSELNVNALELDDSALYLCASSTRDRGFGDTQYFGPGTRLTVL.

This clone was counted a single time. This sequence joins TRBV29-1 and TRBJ2-7; 8 bases line up with TRBD1. The CDR3 length is 13 residues. V shed 7 bases, J shed 1 base, and the junction held 6 bases outside the gene matches. CDR1 is SQVTM, CDR2 ANQGSEA, per germline. The CDR3 coding sequence is TGCAGCGGTACACGACAGGGGTCCTACGAGCAGTACTTC. Amino acid sequence: CSGTRQGSYEQYF.

V usage is TRBV10-2 and J usage is TRBJ2-1, with 8 bases aligning to TRBD2. CDR3 length equals 15 residues. V shed 7 bases and J 3 bases; nucleotides not matched to a gene: 8. Per germline, CDR1 WSHSY and CDR2 SAAADI. The CDR3 coding sequence is TGCGCCAGCACCGAGGAGAGCGGGGGCTACAATGAGCAGTTCTTC. Translation: CASTEESGGYNEQFF.

The V and J genes are TRBV7-2 and TRBJ2-1, with 13 bases lining up with TRBD2. V was clipped by 4 bases and J by 5 bases; unmatched bases: 2. Looked up from germline, CDR1 is SGHTA and CDR2 is FQGNSA. The CDR3 is made up of 15 amino acids. Here the CDR3 reads CASSSGLAGHNEQFF. Written as DNA, the CDR3 is TGTGCCAGCAGCTCGGGACTAGCGGGACACAATGAGCAGTTCTTC.

This clone has a single count. V and J are TRBV5-1 and TRBJ1-3, with a weak D call TRBD1 (6 bases). CDR3 length: 15 amino acids. Germline V gene lookup returns CDR1 SGHRS and CDR2 YFSETQ. V was shortened by 1 base and J by 3 bases, with 11 bases between the two germline ends. CDR3 nucleotide sequence: TGCGCCAGCAGCTTGTTGGCAGGGGATGGAAACACCATATATTTT. It specifies CASSLLAGDGNTIYF.

J is TRBJ2-3 and V is TRBV27; 10 bases are shared with TRBD1. CDR3 length equals 17 residues. Germline CDR1 reads MNHEY; CDR2 reads SMNVEV (reference sequence). Trimming at V came to 6 bases and at J to 0 bases, leaving 9 bases not matched to a gene. The CDR3 here is CASRNGTGAGSTDTQYF. CDR3 DNA: TGTGCCAGCAGAAACGGGACAGGGGCCGGTAGCACAGATACGCAGTATTTT.

The genes are TRBV4-2 and TRBJ2-6; D might be TRBD1 (7 bases). Germline V CDR1 and CDR2: LGHNA, YNFKEQ. V lost 1 base to trimming and J lost 1 base, with 14 bases between them. This CDR3 comprises 18 residues. In nucleotides, the CDR3 is TGTGCCAGCAGCCAAGCTACCAGGGGGGAGTCTGGGGCCAACGTCCTGACTTTC. It specifies CASSQATRGESGANVLTF.

This chain links TRBV11-2 with TRBJ2-7, with 13 bases matching TRBD2. CDR3 length: 17 amino acids. Germline V lookup: CDR1 SGHAT, CDR2 FQNNGV. V lost 5 bases and J lost 3; bases outside the gene matches: 10. Written as DNA, the CDR3 is TGTGCCAGCAGCCCTCCGGGACTAGCGGGGAGGTTCTACGAGCAGTACTTC. Protein sequence: CASSPPGLAGRFYEQYF.

The gene calls are TRBV7-2 and TRBJ2-1; 8 bases agree with TRBD2. The CDR3 extends over 15 amino acids. CDR1 and CDR2 from the germline V gene are SGHTA and FQGNSA. V lost 4 bases and J lost 2; bases outside the gene matches: 4. CDR3 nucleotide sequence: TGTGCCAGCAGCTATAGCGGGGAGCCCTACAATGAGCAGTTCTTC. Amino acid sequence: CASSYSGEPYNEQFF.

This clone has ten or more counts. The chain recombines TRBV13 with TRBJ2-1; 12 bases agree with TRBD2. The V gene's germline CDR1 is PRHDT and CDR2 FYEKMQ (reference sequence). The CDR3 totals 16 residues. J was trimmed by 8 bases and V by 5 bases; bases with no gene match: 10. The CDR3 sequence is CASSPLAGGLVDEQFF. The CDR3 DNA is TGTGCCAGCAGCCCCCTAGCGGGGGGGCTTGTTGATGAGCAGTTCTTC. The full variable domain, in which reference TRBV13 and TRBJ2-1 provide the parts outside the CDR3, is AAGVIQSPRHLIKEKRETATLKCYPIPRHDTVYWYQQGPGQDPQFLISFYEKMQSDKGSIPDRFSAQQFSDYHSELNMSSLELGDSALYFCASSPLAGGLVDEQFFGPGTRLTVL.

This clone was counted once. The chain combines TRBV5-4 with TRBJ2-3, with TRBD1 identical over 8 bases. Germline assignment: CDR1 SGHNT and CDR2 YYREEE (reference sequence). The CDR3 length is 15 residues. J was trimmed by 3 bases and V by 0 bases; bases with no gene match: 3. CDR3 sequence reads: CASSLGHRGTDTQYF. The CDR3 nucleotides are TGTGCCAGCAGCTTGGGGCACAGGGGGACAGATACGCAGTATTTT.

This clone has just one count. V and J are TRBV18 and TRBJ2-2; 9 bases fit TRBD2. The CDR3 consists of 17 residues. The trim removed 3 bases at V and 7 bases at J, leaving 12 bases unmatched. Germline V gene data show CDR1 as KGHSH and CDR2 as LQKENI. The CDR3 DNA reads as TGTGCCAGCTCACCTCCCTTGACTAGCGGCGCGTTCGGGGAGCTGTTTTTT. It specifies CASSPPLTSGAFGELFF.

This clone was picked up one time. The chain has TRBV29-1 and TRBJ2-1, with D tentatively TRBD2 (5 bases). CDR1 SQVTM and CDR2 ANQGSEA come from the germline V gene. This CDR3 is built from 15 residues. V lost 3 bases and J 7 bases, leaving 19 bases between the germline ends. CDR3 protein: CSVEPARPGSNEQFF. The DNA for the CDR3 is TGCAGCGTTGAGCCCGCTAGGCCGGGGTCAAATGAGCAGTTCTTC.

This chain joins TRBV10-3 and TRBJ1-3; TRBD1 agrees at 7 bases. There are 18 residues in the CDR3. CDR1 is ENHRY and CDR2 is SYGVKD in the germline V gene. Trimming removed 3 bases from V and 5 bases from J; junction bases left unmatched: 16. CDR3 DNA sequence: TGTGCCATCAGTGAAGGGGGTATGGAGGGGGCTCGTCGAAACACCATATATTTT. This sequence encodes CAISEGGMEGARRNTIYF.

The chain combines TRBV5-1 with TRBJ1-1, with TRBD1 as a possible D gene (6 bases). V lost 0 bases and J lost 1, with 13 bases in between. The CDR3 sequence is 16 residues long. The V gene's germline CDR1 is SGHRS and CDR2 YFSETQ. The CDR3 DNA reads TGCGCCAGCAGCTTGGGACTATGGACAGCGAACACTGAAGCTTTCTTT. Translated: CASSLGLWTANTEAFF.

This clone has just a few counts. The chain links TRBV30 to TRBJ2-1; D might be TRBD2 (5 bases). CDR1 and CDR2 (germline): GTSNPN, SVGIG (reference sequence). The CDR3 has 15 amino acids. Between the trimmed V and J ends, which lost 0 bases and 5 bases, there was a span of 14 bases. As DNA, the CDR3 is TGTGCCTGGAGTGTATCGGGGAATAGGCACAATGAGCAGTTCTTC. It codes for CAWSVSGNRHNEQFF.

V gene TRBV7-2 combines with J gene TRBJ2-3; 8 nucleotides align to TRBD2. After removal of 2 bases from V and 2 bases from J, the junction contained 6 bases not matched to a gene. Germline-derived CDR1 and CDR2 are SGHTA and FQGNSA. CDR3 length: 16 residues. This chain's CDR3 is CASSLMSGGVTDTQYF. The CDR3 DNA sequence: TGTGCCAGCAGCTTAATGAGCGGGGGCGTCACAGATACGCAGTATTTT.

Comment on this clone: A junction boundary mismatches the germline segment, possibly from a read error. Distinct nucleotide sequences in the sample also encode this CDR3. The rearrangement links TRBV4-1 to TRBJ2-2; 9 positions match TRBD2. CDR3 length: 16 amino acids. Looked up from germline, CDR1 is MGHRA and CDR2 is YSYEKL. The CDR3: CASSQAETSGDGELFF. CDR3 DNA: TGTGCCAGCAGCCAAGCAGAGACTAGCGGAGACGGGGAGCTGTTTTTT.

J is TRBJ2-3 and V is TRBV7-2, with TRBD1 matching 7 bases. V lost 5 bases, J lost 5 bases, and 16 bases stayed unmatched. Per the germline V gene, CDR1 is SGHTA and CDR2 is FQGNSA. This CDR3 is built from 17 residues. CDR3 loop: CASSQSGTASTEDTQYF. Here the CDR3 DNA reads TGTGCCAGCAGCCAATCCGGGACAGCCTCAACGGAAGATACGCAGTATTTT.

The rearrangement joins TRBV6-6 to TRBJ1-2; TRBD1 might be the D (6 bases). The CDR3 consists of 14 residues. CDR1 is MNHNY and CDR2 is SVGAGI in the germline V gene (reference sequence). V lost 5 bases and J lost 5, with 15 bases in between. Here the CDR3 DNA reads TGTGCCAGCAGTGGGGGTGGGGGCGGATATGGCTACACCTTC. Amino acid sequence: CASSGGGGGYGYTF.

V gene TRBV10-3 combines with J gene TRBJ1-5; possibly TRBD1 for D (5 bases). The CDR3 totals 14 residues. Between the trimmed V and J ends, which lost 9 bases and 0 bases, there was a span of 12 bases. Germline V gene sequence: CDR1 ENHRY, CDR2 SYGVKD. The CDR3 here is CAIKQEYSNQPQHF. The DNA for the CDR3 is TGTGCCATTAAACAGGAATATAGCAATCAGCCCCAGCATTTT.

CDR3 region: CASSPRDRARNQPQHF. CDR3 DNA: TGTGCCAGCAGCCCCCGGGACAGGGCGCGCAATCAGCCCCAGCATTTT. This chain connects TRBV7-8 to TRBJ1-5; 9 positions match TRBD1. The V segment lost 5 bases and the J segment 2 bases; nucleotides outside the gene matches: 7. The CDR3 sequence is 16 residues long. In germline, CDR1 is SGHVS, CDR2 FQNEAQ.

This chain links TRBV4-2 with TRBJ1-2; 9 nucleotides align to TRBD1. Germline CDR1 LGHNA, CDR2 YNFKEQ. The CDR3 totals 15 residues. Trimming at V came to 1 base and at J to 3 bases, leaving 3 bases not matched to a gene. The CDR3 here is CASSQVGDRDYGYTF. CDR3 DNA sequence: TGTGCCAGCAGCCAAGTAGGGGACAGGGACTATGGCTACACCTTC.